The rows below give T cell receptor beta chains drawn from one sample of a study of blood T cell repertoires in COVID-19. The table came from immunoSEQ multiplex PCR; TCRdb's copy has only in-frame clones and leaves some out. Of 40,000 to 50,000 clones detected, 81% appear once; the ten largest clones hold 39%. The specimen was peripheral blood. These receptors all come from a man aged 35 to 55 with active or convalescent COVID-19. Both conserved end residues are part of each CDR3. Fields, in order: J gene, V gene, clone size, D gene, CDR3 DNA, CDR3 protein. D genes are given only for firm matches. Some rows mark clone size as missing; the rest say once, few, many or name a class of expanded clone.

J gene: TRBJ2-1
V gene: TRBV6-5
clone size: NA
D gene: NA
CDR3 DNA: TGTGCCAGCAGTTATCGTGGGAACCCACAGGGAGAGCAGTTCTTC
CDR3 protein: CASSYRGNPQGEQFF

J gene: TRBJ1-5
V gene: TRBV6-5
clone size: NA
D gene: NA
CDR3 DNA: TGTGCCAGCAGGGGGGACAAATATAGCAATCAGCCCCAGCATTTT
CDR3 protein: CASRGDKYSNQPQHF

J gene: TRBJ1-4
V gene: TRBV5-1
clone size: NA
D gene: TRBD1
CDR3 DNA: TGCGCCAGCAGCTTGAGACAGGGGAAGGAAAAACTGTTTTTT
CDR3 protein: CASSLRQGKEKLFF

J gene: TRBJ1-2
V gene: TRBV5-1
clone size: few
D gene: NA
CDR3 DNA: TGCGCCAGCAGCTTGAGACTCCCCCCCGACTATGGCTACACCTTC
CDR3 protein: CASSLRLPPDYGYTF

J gene: TRBJ2-5
V gene: TRBV6-2/TRBV6-3
clone size: NA
D gene: TRBD1
CDR3 DNA: TGTGCCAGCAGTTTATTCCGGGACAGGCTCCAAGAGACCCAGTACTTC
CDR3 protein: CASSLFRDRLQETQYF

J gene: TRBJ1-1
V gene: TRBV6-5
clone size: NA
D gene: TRBD1
CDR3 DNA: TGTGCCAGCAGTCACAGGGGAGGGAACACTGAAGCTTTCTTT
CDR3 protein: CASSHRGGNTEAFF

J gene: TRBJ1-1
V gene: TRBV12-3/TRBV12-4
clone size: NA
D gene: TRBD1
CDR3 DNA: TGTGCCAGCAGTACAGGGGAGGCCACTGAAGCTTTCTTT
CDR3 protein: CASSTGEATEAFF

J gene: TRBJ1-3
V gene: TRBV28
clone size: NA
D gene: NA
CDR3 DNA: TGTGCCAGCAGTTCGTCCCTACGGGGCTCTGGAAACACCATATATTTT
CDR3 protein: CASSSSLRGSGNTIYF

J gene: TRBJ1-2
V gene: TRBV29-1
clone size: NA
D gene: TRBD1
CDR3 DNA: TGCAGCGTTGAAGATACGGACAGGGGAAACTATGGCTACACCTTC
CDR3 protein: CSVEDTDRGNYGYTF

J gene: TRBJ1-1
V gene: TRBV4-3
clone size: NA
D gene: NA
CDR3 DNA: TGCGCCAGCAGCCAAGATCTGAGGACACCGAACACTGAAGCTTTCTTT
CDR3 protein: CASSQDLRTPNTEAFF

J gene: TRBJ2-5
V gene: TRBV28
clone size: NA
D gene: NA
CDR3 DNA: TGTGCCAGCAGTTCCGAAGAGACCCAGTACTTC
CDR3 protein: CASSSEETQYF

J gene: TRBJ2-2
V gene: TRBV9
clone size: NA
D gene: TRBD2
CDR3 DNA: TGTGCCAGCAGCGTAACCAGCGGGAGTAGTATTGGGGAGCTGTTTTTT
CDR3 protein: CASSVTSGSSIGELFF

J gene: TRBJ1-1
V gene: TRBV30
clone size: once
D gene: NA
CDR3 DNA: TGTGCCTGGACAGGGCAAGCGGGCGAAGCTTTCTTT
CDR3 protein: CAWTGQAGEAFF

J gene: TRBJ2-5
V gene: TRBV27
clone size: NA
D gene: TRBD2
CDR3 DNA: TGTGCCAGCAGTCCGCTAGCGGGGGGGCCGTGGGAGACCCAGTACTTC
CDR3 protein: CASSPLAGGPWETQYF

J gene: TRBJ2-7
V gene: TRBV11-2
clone size: NA
D gene: TRBD2
CDR3 DNA: TGTGCCAGCAGCTTCGGCGGGAGCCCCGGATACGAGCAGTACTTC
CDR3 protein: CASSFGGSPGYEQYF

J gene: TRBJ2-7
V gene: TRBV6-5
clone size: NA
D gene: TRBD1
CDR3 DNA: TGTGCCAGCAGCAGAAGCCGGGACAGCTCCTACGAGCAGTACTTC
CDR3 protein: CASSRSRDSSYEQYF

J gene: TRBJ2-7
V gene: TRBV3-1/TRBV3-2
clone size: NA
D gene: NA
CDR3 DNA: TGTGCCAGCAGCCAAGATACCAACAGCTTCGAGCAGTACTTC
CDR3 protein: CASSQDTNSFEQYF

J gene: TRBJ2-5
V gene: TRBV5-4
clone size: NA
D gene: NA
CDR3 DNA: TGTGCCAGCAGCTTGGGGCCGGCGGGGGAGACCCAGTACTTC
CDR3 protein: CASSLGPAGETQYF

J gene: TRBJ2-2
V gene: TRBV5-1
clone size: few
D gene: TRBD2
CDR3 DNA: TGCGCCAGCCGAGCCCCCTCTAGCGGGATATACACCGGGGAGCTGTTTTTT
CDR3 protein: CASRAPSSGIYTGELFF